The 20 T cell receptor beta chains presented below share a single source sample, sequenced in a study of T-cell reconstitution after alpha-beta-depleted transplantation in children. Unique molecular identifiers were used in preparing the TCRbeta library. TCRdb reanalysed the PCR reads using MiXCR and keeps one entry per CDR3 protein. Of 150,000 to 250,000 distinct CDR3 sequences listed, roughly 6.3% are singletons. The input for sequencing was PBMCs, taken before TCRalphabeta/CD19-depleted stem cell transplant. Receptors were obtained from a girl less than two years old with combined immunodeficiency, due to receive a stem cell transplant.

This clonotype turned up a few times. The genes are TRBV12-3 or TRBV12-4 and TRBJ1-1, with D unresolved. This CDR3 region has 14 residues. The ends were cut back, 4 bases at V and 0 bases at J, with 9 bases in the middle. CDR3 protein: CASSWSRVNTEAFF. CDR3 bases: TGTGCCAGCAGTTGGAGCAGAGTGAACACTGAAGCTTTCTTT.

Only a few counts were recorded for this clonotype. V gene TRBV20-1 combines with J gene TRBJ2-3; D assignment may be TRBD1 or TRBD2 (6 bases each). CDR1 is DFQATT, CDR2 SNEGSKA, per germline (reference sequence). The germline V and J ends were trimmed by 0 bases and 4 bases, with 14 bases remaining between them. The CDR3 loop spans 15 amino acids. DNA for the CDR3: TGCAGTGCTAGAGATTACAAGGGGGAGGCAGATACGCAGTATTTT. Translation gives CSARDYKGEADTQYF.

Ten or more counts support this clonotype. The chain carries TRBV29-1 and TRBJ2-7, with 7 positions matching TRBD2. V was pared by 2 bases and J by 0 bases, with 7 bases of the junction left unmatched. Germline lookup yields CDR1 SQVTM and CDR2 ANQGSEA. The CDR3 totals 15 residues. The CDR3 reads CSVEPAAGASYEQYF. CDR3 sequence (DNA): TGCAGCGTTGAACCCGCGGCGGGAGCCTCCTACGAGCAGTACTTC.

This clonotype was seen many times. The chain has TRBV27 and TRBJ2-1; 16 bases align to TRBD2. Germline values: CDR1 MNHEY, CDR2 SMNVEV (reference sequence). The V and J ends lost 5 bases and 5 bases, in that order; junction bases with no gene match: 6. The CDR3 is 17 amino acids. The CDR3 DNA is TGTGCCAGCAGTCCGGGACTAGCGGGAGGGCCGGACAATGAGCAGTTCTTC. Translating it yields CASSPGLAGGPDNEQFF.

This clonotype appeared many times. The chain combines TRBV25-1 with TRBJ2-3; tentative D call: TRBD2 (5 bases). CDR3 length equals 13 residues. The V and J ends lost 4 bases and 4 bases respectively, with 9 bases between them. Per the germline V gene, CDR1 is MGHDK and CDR2 is SYGVNS. The CDR3 region has the DNA TGTGCCAGCAGTGCCGCCGGGGCAGATACGCAGTATTTT. Translated: CASSAAGADTQYF. Filled out from reference TRBV25-1 and TRBJ2-3, the complete variable domain reads EADIYQTPRYLVIGTGKKITLECSQTMGHDKMYWYQQDPGMELHLIHYSYGVNSTEKGDLSSESTVSRIRTEHFPLTLESARPSHTSQYLCASSAAGADTQYFGPGTRLTVL.

In this sample, this clonotype turned up many times. V is TRBV11-3 and J is TRBJ1-3; D is ambiguous. The germline V and J ends were trimmed by 1 base and 0 bases, with 4 bases remaining between them. CDR3 length: 14 residues. Per the germline V gene, CDR1 is SGHNT and CDR2 is YENEEA. CDR3 DNA: TGTGCCAGCAGCTTAGGACACTCTGGAAACACCATATATTTT. It translates to CASSLGHSGNTIYF.

There are many counts of this clonotype. This rearrangement joins TRBV28 to TRBJ2-7; 7 nucleotides align to TRBD2. The J segment lost 4 bases and the V segment lost 9 bases, leaving 15 bases of the junction unmatched. In germline, CDR1 is MDHEN, CDR2 SYDVKM. This CDR3 is built from 15 residues. The CDR3 DNA reads as TGTGCCAGTGGTCTTGGGACTAACCTGGTATACGAGCAGTACTTC. This encodes CASGLGTNLVYEQYF.

This clonotype has ten or more counts. CDR3: CASSLARADTEAFF. The CDR3 DNA reads TGTGCCAGCAGCTTGGCCAGGGCTGACACTGAAGCTTTCTTT. This chain uses TRBV5-8 with TRBJ1-1; a possible D gene is TRBD1 (5 bases). The V and J ends lost 0 bases and 3 bases respectively, with 9 bases between them. This CDR3 spans 14 amino acids. Looked up from germline, CDR1 is SGHTS and CDR2 is YDEGEE.

This clonotype has at least ten counts. The chain links TRBV29-1 to TRBJ2-7; maybe TRBD2 (5 bases). The germline CDR1 and CDR2 sequences are SQVTM and ANQGSEA. Trimming removed 2 bases at V and 6 bases at J, with 11 bases between. CDR3 size: 12 residues. CDR3 nucleotides: TGCAGCGTTGAACGTTCGGGATCCGAGCAGTACTTC. It codes for CSVERSGSEQYF.

Ten or more counts support this clonotype. The chain couples TRBV15 to TRBJ2-5; 9 positions agree with TRBD1. The CDR3 is made up of 15 amino acids. V lost 5 bases and J lost 3; bases outside the gene matches: 7. The V gene's germline CDR1 is LNHNV and CDR2 YYDKDF (reference sequence). CDR3 protein: CATSATGQGKETQYF. The DNA for the CDR3 is TGTGCCACCAGCGCGACGGGACAGGGAAAAGAGACCCAGTACTTC.

This clonotype appeared many times. The V and J genes are TRBV28 and TRBJ2-2, with D hard to call. V was trimmed by 3 bases and J by 5 bases, leaving 13 bases between them. From germline, CDR1 is MDHEN and CDR2 SYDVKM. CDR3 length: 15 residues. This chain's CDR3 is CASSLVWEGTGELFF. The CDR3, as DNA: TGTGCCAGCAGTTTGGTATGGGAAGGGACCGGGGAGCTGTTTTTT. Filled out from reference TRBV28 and TRBJ2-2, the complete variable domain reads DVKVTQSSRYLVKRTGEKVFLECVQDMDHENMFWYRQDPGLGLRLIYFSYDVKMKEKGDIPEGYSVSREKKERFSLILESASTNQTSMYLCASSLVWEGTGELFFGEGSRLTVL.

Many counts were recorded for this clonotype. This chain joins TRBV29-1 and TRBJ2-5; 10 bases agree with TRBD1. Germline CDR1 reads SQVTM; CDR2 reads ANQGSEA. CDR3 length equals 13 residues. Trimming cost V 6 bases and J 4 bases; bases outside gene matches: 5. The CDR3 nucleotides are TGCAGCGTCTCAGACAGGGGGCTAGAGACCCAGTACTTC. Translated, it gives CSVSDRGLETQYF. Supplemented by reference TRBV29-1 and TRBJ2-5, the full variable domain reads SAVISQKPSRDICQRGTSLTIQCQVDSQVTMMFWYRQQPGQSLTLIATANQGSEATYESGFVIDKFPISRPNLTFSTLTVSNMSPEDSSIYLCSVSDRGLETQYFGPGTRLLVL.

This clonotype appeared many times. The V and J genes are TRBV5-6 and TRBJ2-5; no clear D gene. Germline assignment: CDR1 SGHDT and CDR2 YYEEEE. Between the trimmed V and J ends, which lost 0 bases and 4 bases, there was a span of 7 bases. This CDR3 contains 13 residues. Written as DNA, the CDR3 is TGTGCCAGCAGCTTGGATCCAAGAGAGACCCAGTACTTC. It specifies CASSLDPRETQYF.

At least ten counts were recorded for this clonotype. The chain couples TRBV25-1 to TRBJ2-7; TRBD2 matches at 7 bases. CDR1 is MGHDK, CDR2 SYGVNS, per germline. The CDR3 runs to 17 residues. The trim removed 4 bases at V and 2 bases at J, leaving 14 bases unmatched. DNA of the CDR3: TGTGCCAGCAGTGTATCCTGGGCGGGAGTAGCTCCCTACGAGCAGTACTTC. Amino acids: CASSVSWAGVAPYEQYF.

The genes are TRBV7-2 and TRBJ2-1; D is uncertain. The CDR3 has 14 residues. V dropped 4 bases and J dropped 3 bases, with 10 bases sitting between them. Germline assignment: CDR1 SGHTA and CDR2 FQGNSA. Here the CDR3 reads CASSYSGFYNEQFF. The DNA of the CDR3 is TGTGCCAGCAGCTATAGTGGGTTCTACAATGAGCAGTTCTTC.

This clonotype has at least ten counts. This chain uses TRBV29-1 with TRBJ1-2; TRBD1 might be the D (5 bases). The CDR3 has 15 amino acids. The germline V gene encodes CDR1 SQVTM and CDR2 ANQGSEA. V was trimmed by 2 bases and J by 4 bases, leaving 17 bases between them. The CDR3 DNA sequence: TGCAGCGTTGAAAAGTGGGGGGAATCGAGCTATGGCTACACCTTC. Translating it yields CSVEKWGESSYGYTF.

This chain connects TRBV29-1 to TRBJ1-1, with 11 bases identical to TRBD1. CDR1 is SQVTM and CDR2 is ANQGSEA in the germline V gene. The CDR3 is 16 amino acids. V trimming: 5 bases; J trimming: 3 bases; junction bases outside the gene matches: 11. CDR3 protein: CSVLGTGGIFDTEAFF. CDR3 nucleotides: TGCAGCGTTCTCGGGACAGGGGGAATTTTCGACACTGAAGCTTTCTTT. The full variable domain, in which reference TRBV29-1 and TRBJ1-1 provide the parts outside the CDR3, is SAVISQKPSRDICQRGTSLTIQCQVDSQVTMMFWYRQQPGQSLTLIATANQGSEATYESGFVIDKFPISRPNLTFSTLTVSNMSPEDSSIYLCSVLGTGGIFDTEAFFGQGTRLTVV.

This chain links TRBV2 with TRBJ1-3; no firm D call. Germline CDR1 is SNHLY and CDR2 is FYNNEI. Trimming took off 0 bases at V and 4 bases at J, with 4 bases between the two ends. CDR3 size: 13 residues. CDR3 amino acids: CASSEALGNTIYF. CDR3 nucleotides: TGTGCCAGCAGTGAAGCACTAGGAAACACCATATATTTT.

This clonotype showed up many times. The rearrangement links TRBV9 to TRBJ1-1; 7 bases line up with TRBD1. The CDR3 has 13 residues. Germline V lookup: CDR1 SGDLS, CDR2 YYNGEE. J lost 2 bases, V lost 4 bases, and 2 bases had no gene match. The CDR3 sequence is CASSNRGNTEAFF. For the CDR3, the DNA is TGTGCCAGCAGCAACAGGGGAAACACTGAAGCTTTCTTT.

This clonotype was observed at least ten times. The chain combines TRBV7-8 with TRBJ2-5; D might be TRBD2 (6 bases). Germline V gene sequence: CDR1 SGHVS, CDR2 FQNEAQ. This CDR3 contains 15 residues. V lost 5 bases and J lost 5, with 18 bases in between. The CDR3 DNA reads TGTGCCAGCAGCCCTTGGTTTGGGGCGGGGGAGACCCAGTACTTC. It is translated as CASSPWFGAGETQYF.